The clone carrying this T cell receptor (beta chain) was recorded once. The data belong to a study of blood T cell repertoires in COVID-19. Study-level background: From T cells, B-cell-depleted T cells, or PBMCs came the material, which was cDNA or gDNA.

The germline CDR1 and CDR2 sequences are SGHTA and FQGNSA. With 6 bases clipped from V and 6 bases from J, the junction kept 7 bases outside the gene matches. The CDR3 contains 14 residues. Original processing notes: Counts of nucleated cells, estimated from reference gene primer amplification, were obtained. Here immunoSEQ multiplex PCR was the method, and the copy in TCRdb shows in-frame clones only, minus some. That table is the source of V, J and clone size, and D and trimming were worked out from the DNA. There are almost 55,000 clones in the sample; around 80% occur only once, and about 2.4% lies in the top ten.

This clonotype was obtained from a man over 45 with acute or convalescent COVID-19. V is TRBV7-2 and J is TRBJ2-3; the match to TRBD2 covers 9 bases. Material for sequencing was peripheral blood. The CDR3 coding sequence is TGTGCCAGCAGTCCGCGGGGGGGCCTGGATACGCAGTATTTT. This translates into CASSPRGGLDTQYF.